One sample yielded the 10 T cell receptor beta chains listed below, sequenced in a study of blood T cell repertoires in COVID-19. Assay: immunoSEQ multiplex PCR; the TCRdb copy retains only in-frame clones and omits some. The sample shows fewer than 75,000 clones, about 86% of them seen only once. The sequencing input was peripheral blood. These receptors originate from a man aged 50 to 60 with active COVID-19.

The chain joins TRBV3-1 (or the pseudogene TRBV3-2) to TRBJ2-1; D unclear. V lost 4 bases and J lost 1, with 11 bases in between. This CDR3 has 15 amino acids. Germline V gene lookup returns CDR1 LGHDT and CDR2 YNNKEL (reference sequence). The chain's CDR3 is CASSRMAASYNEQFF. CDR3 in DNA: TGTGCCAGCAGCCGGATGGCGGCATCCTACAATGAGCAGTTCTTC.

This clone has a single count. J is TRBJ1-5 and V is TRBV6-1; the match to TRBD1 covers 7 bases. Germline lookup yields CDR1 MNHNS and CDR2 SASEGT. The junction had 1 base not matched to a gene; V was cut back by 1 base and J by 4 bases. CDR3 size: 14 residues. CDR3 nucleotides: TGTGCCAGCAGTGAAGACAGGGGAAATCAGCCCCAGCATTTT. The encoded protein is CASSEDRGNQPQHF.

This rearrangement joins TRBV4-1 to TRBJ2-5; the match to TRBD2 covers 14 bases. CDR3 size: 17 residues. V lost 6 bases to trimming and J lost 5 bases; unmatched junction nucleotides: 11. Germline V lookup: CDR1 MGHRA, CDR2 YSYEKL. CDR3 in amino acids: CASRLGLAGGSGETQYF. CDR3 nucleotide sequence: TGCGCCAGCAGGCTCGGACTAGCGGGGGGATCGGGCGAGACCCAGTACTTC.

This clone appeared a single time. This chain uses TRBV3-1 (or the pseudogene TRBV3-2) with TRBJ2-1, with 8 bases fitting TRBD2. CDR3 size: 16 residues. Trimming removed 1 base from V and 7 bases from J; junction bases left unmatched: 9. CDR1 and CDR2 (germline): LGHDT, YNNKEL (reference sequence). The CDR3, as DNA: TGTGCCAGCAGCCAAGGTCCGGGAGGGCCAGCTAATGAGCAGTTCTTC. It yields the protein CASSQGPGGPANEQFF.

This chain links TRBV27 with TRBJ1-4; no definite D call. The CDR3 covers 14 residues. Germline CDR1 reads MNHEY; CDR2 reads SMNVEV (reference sequence). V lost 6 bases and J 0 bases, leaving 8 bases between the germline ends. CDR3 nucleotide sequence: TGTGCCAGCAGCCCCTTTGCAACTAATGAAAAACTGTTTTTT. This gives the protein CASSPFATNEKLFF.

This clone has more than one count but fewer than ten. The rearrangement uses TRBV5-4 and TRBJ1-6, with D perhaps TRBD1 (6 bases). V was trimmed by 1 base and J by 9 bases, leaving 11 bases between them. Germline V gene data show CDR1 as SGHNT and CDR2 as YYREEE (reference sequence). This CDR3 has 14 amino acids. CDR3 nucleotide sequence: TGTGCCAGCAGCTTGCAGGGGTGGGGTTCACCCCTCCACTTT. Translated, it gives CASSLQGWGSPLHF.

This clone was detected only a few times. The V and J genes are TRBV6-5 and TRBJ1-6; 7 bases agree with TRBD1. This CDR3 has 12 residues. Unmatched junction bases numbered 14, after V lost 10 bases and J lost 17 bases. Germline CDR1 MNHEY, CDR2 SVGAGI. The CDR3 loop reads CATGTAVPVVHF. CDR3 bases: TGTGCCACTGGGACAGCGGTACCGGTTGTCCACTTT.

This clone has a single count. The chain joins TRBV5-1 to TRBJ2-7; possibly TRBD2 for D (5 bases). The ends were cut back, 3 bases at V and 5 bases at J, with 18 bases in the middle. This CDR3 region has 15 residues. Per the germline V gene, CDR1 is SGHRS and CDR2 is YFSETQ. CDR3 nucleotide sequence: TGCGCCAGCAGCTCTGGTGGACTGTCGAGCAACGAGCAGTACTTC. Protein sequence: CASSSGGLSSNEQYF.

The V gene is TRBV7-6, the J gene TRBJ2-1; 9 bases fit TRBD1. Per the germline V gene, CDR1 is SGHVS and CDR2 is FNYEAQ. This CDR3 contains 16 residues. Trimming removed 6 bases from V and 2 bases from J; junction bases left unmatched: 8. The CDR3 region has the DNA TGTGCCAGCAGTCGATACGGACAGGGGCCCTACAATGAGCAGTTCTTC. The encoded protein is CASSRYGQGPYNEQFF.

The V gene is TRBV18, the J gene TRBJ2-3, with 7 bases matching TRBD1. Germline V gives CDR1 KGHSH, CDR2 LQKENI. V was pared by 4 bases and J by 0 bases, with 4 bases of the junction left unmatched. This CDR3 region has 15 residues. The CDR3 sequence: CASSRGQYSTDTQYF. The CDR3 DNA reads TGTGCCAGCTCACGGGGACAGTATAGCACAGATACGCAGTATTTT.